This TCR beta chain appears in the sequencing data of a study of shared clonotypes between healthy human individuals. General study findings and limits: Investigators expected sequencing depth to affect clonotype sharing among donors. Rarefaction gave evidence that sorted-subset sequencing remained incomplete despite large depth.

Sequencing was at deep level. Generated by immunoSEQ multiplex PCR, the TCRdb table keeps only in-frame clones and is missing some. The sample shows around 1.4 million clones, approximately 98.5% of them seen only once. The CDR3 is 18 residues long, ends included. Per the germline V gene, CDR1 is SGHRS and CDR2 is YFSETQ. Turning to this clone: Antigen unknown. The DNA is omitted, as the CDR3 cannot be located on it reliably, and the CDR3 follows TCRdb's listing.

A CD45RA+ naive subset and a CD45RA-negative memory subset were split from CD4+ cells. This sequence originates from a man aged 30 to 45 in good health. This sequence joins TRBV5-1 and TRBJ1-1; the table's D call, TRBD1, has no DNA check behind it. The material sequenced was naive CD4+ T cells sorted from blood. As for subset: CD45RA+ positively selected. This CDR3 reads CASSLGFGPGSGGTEAFF.